This T cell receptor beta chain was captured in a study of technical replicates of blood from a few donors. Sequenced by immunoSEQ multiplex PCR; TCRdb stores in-frame clones only, minus some. The data show about 68,000 clones, about 97% seen once. This sequence originates from a human donor in good health. Material for sequencing was T cells isolated from PBMCs.

Here the CDR3 reads CASSRVEGYEQYF. As DNA, the CDR3 is TGCGCCAGCAGCCGGGTGGAAGGTTACGAGCAGTACTTC. The chain couples TRBV5-1 to TRBJ2-7; D uncertain. V gave up 4 bases and J gave up 4 bases, with 12 bases separating them. Germline values: CDR1 SGHRS, CDR2 YFSETQ. The CDR3 is 13 amino acids.